Below are 5 T cell receptor beta chains sequenced from a single sample in a study of OX40 agonist ivuxolimab in advanced cancers. The repertoire was sequenced with immunoSEQ multiplex PCR; TCRdb's copy has only in-frame clones and lacks some. There are around 68,000 clones in the sample; more than 85% occur only once, and more than 1% lies in the top ten. The input for sequencing was CD4+ or CD8+ T cells sorted from blood, taken in a trial of the OX40 agonist ivuxolimab. These receptors came from an adult with an advanced solid tumor such as melanoma, head and neck, liver or kidney cancer.

The CDR3 reads CAWKSQGGETQYF. The CDR3 bases are TGTGCCTGGAAGTCCCAGGGAGGAGAGACCCAGTACTTC. This chain joins TRBV30 and TRBJ2-5, with D possibly matching TRBD2 (6 bases). The CDR3 sequence is 13 residues long. Germline V lookup: CDR1 GTSNPN, CDR2 SVGIG (reference sequence). V lost 4 bases, J lost 4 bases, and 13 bases lay in between. The full variable domain, rest sourced from reference TRBV30 and TRBJ2-5, is SQTIHQWPATLVQPVGSPLSLECTVEGTSNPNLYWYRQAAGRGLQLLFYSVGIGQISSEVPQNLSASRPQDRQFILSSKKLLLSDSGFYLCAWKSQGGETQYFGPGTRLLVL.

This clone was recorded a few times. V is TRBV15 and J is TRBJ2-1; 8 nucleotides align to TRBD1. Looked up from germline, CDR1 is LNHNV and CDR2 is YYDKDF (reference sequence). The CDR3 is 15 residues long. V gave up 1 base and J gave up 6 bases; unmatched junction bases: 5. The CDR3 spells CATSRAGTGSNEQFF. The CDR3 region has the DNA TGTGCCACCAGCAGAGCCGGGACAGGCAGCAATGAGCAGTTCTTC.

V and J are TRBV6-5 and TRBJ1-2; a weak D match, TRBD1 (6 bases). Trimming pared 8 bases from V and 1 base from J, leaving 11 bases between. CDR3 length equals 13 residues. The germline CDR1 and CDR2 sequences are MNHEY and SVGAGI. CDR3 bases: TGTGCCAGCGGGGGCCACCTTAACTATGGCTACACCTTC. Its protein is CASGGHLNYGYTF.

The V call is TRBV5-4, the J call TRBJ1-1, with D possibly being TRBD1 (6 bases). The CDR3 has 14 residues. V lost 2 bases, J lost 6 bases, and 14 bases lay in between. Germline assignment: CDR1 SGHNT and CDR2 YYREEE (reference sequence). The CDR3 DNA sequence: TGTGCCAGCAGCTTAGATTCGGGGGCGGCTGAAGCTTTCTTT. It specifies CASSLDSGAAEAFF.

The chain links TRBV19 to TRBJ2-3, with TRBD2 matching over 13 bases. Trimming at V came to 7 bases and at J to 4 bases, leaving 8 bases not matched to a gene. Germline V gene data show CDR1 as LNHDA and CDR2 as SQIVND (reference sequence). The CDR3 spans 16 residues. The CDR3 reads CASTPGLAGAADTQYF. DNA for the CDR3: TGTGCCAGTACCCCAGGACTAGCGGGGGCGGCAGATACGCAGTATTTT.